These T cell receptor beta chains were read from a single sample in a study of PD-1 blockade in classical Hodgkin lymphoma. Sequencing used immunoSEQ multiplex PCR; TCRdb keeps in-frame clones, though not all of them. Of tens of thousands of clones detected, approximately 90% appear once; the ten largest clones hold under 15%. The sequences come from peripheral blood mononuclear cells (PBMCs), collected at baseline. These receptors all come from a human donor with classical Hodgkin lymphoma. Each CDR3 is given with its conserved first and last residue. D genes are given only for firm matches. Clone size, where shown, is once, few, many, or a class for clones that have expanded.

D	length	size	J	V	CDR3	DNA
NA	16	NA	TRBJ1-5	TRBV29-1	CSVEGGAKPGNQPQHF	TGCAGCGTTGAGGGCGGGGCCAAACCCGGCAATCAGCCCCAGCATTTT
NA	17	NA	TRBJ1-6	TRBV11-2	CASSFTGRGGGNSPLHF	TGTGCCAGCAGCTTCACCGGCAGGGGTGGGGGTAATTCACCCCTCCACTTT
NA	11	NA	TRBJ1-1	TRBV2	CASSEGRRAFF	TGTGCCAGCAGTGAAGGGCGGCGGGCTTTCTTT
NA	13	NA	TRBJ2-5	TRBV25-1	CASSVPKQETQYF	TGTGCCAGCAGTGTACCCAAGCAAGAGACCCAGTACTTC
NA	16	NA	TRBJ2-7	TRBV4-3	CASSQDKKEFNYEQYF	TGCGCCAGCAGCCAAGATAAGAAGGAATTTAACTACGAGCAGTACTTC
NA	11	NA	TRBJ1-5	TRBV27	CASGGNQPQHF	TGTGCCAGCGGGGGCAATCAGCCCCAGCATTTT
TRBD1	16	NA	TRBJ1-6	TRBV7-2	CASSSSWTGYNSPLHF	TGTGCCAGCAGCTCATCATGGACAGGGTATAATTCACCCCTCCACTTT
NA	16	NA	TRBJ1-6	TRBV30	CAWSRVTSSYNSPLHF	TGTGCCTGGAGTAGAGTCACGAGCTCCTATAATTCACCCCTCCACTTT
NA	14	NA	TRBJ2-3	TRBV6-1	CASKQDHPTDTQYF	TGTGCCAGCAAACAGGACCACCCCACAGATACGCAGTATTTT
NA	14	few	TRBJ1-2	TRBV7-9	CASMGGDSNYGYTF	TGTGCCAGCATGGGCGGGGATTCTAACTATGGCTACACCTTC
TRBD1	17	NA	TRBJ1-2	TRBV11-3	CASSLRTGRTQSYGYTF	TGTGCCAGCAGCTTACGGACAGGGAGGACCCAGTCCTATGGCTACACCTTC
TRBD1	15	NA	TRBJ2-1	TRBV9	CASSVRDSPYNEQFF	TGTGCCAGCAGCGTCCGGGACAGCCCTTACAATGAGCAGTTCTTC
NA	14	NA	TRBJ1-5	TRBV19	CASSPGLRRQPQHF	TGTGCCAGTAGCCCGGGTCTTCGGAGACAGCCCCAGCATTTT
NA	15	few	TRBJ1-2	TRBV7-2	CASSLVGGVNYGYTF	TGTGCCAGCAGCTTAGTGGGCGGAGTAAACTATGGCTACACCTTC
TRBD1	12	medium-sized	TRBJ1-2	TRBV19	CASEQGIGGYTF	TGTGCCAGTGAACAGGGGATTGGCGGCTACACCTTC
NA	13	NA	TRBJ2-5	TRBV27	CASSWSSQETQYF	TGTGCCAGCAGTTGGTCGAGTCAAGAGACCCAGTACTTC
TRBD1	14	NA	TRBJ2-7	TRBV7-2	CASSPGQVIYEQYF	TGTGCCAGCAGCCCGGGACAGGTGATCTACGAGCAGTACTTC
NA	13	once	TRBJ2-7	TRBV2	CATTRADGYEQYF	TGTGCCACCACCCGGGCGGATGGCTACGAGCAGTACTTC